This entry describes one TCR beta chain. Its antigen is undetermined. V lost 0 bases to trimming and J lost 4 bases, with 12 bases between them. The germline V gene has CDR1 SNHLY and CDR2 FYNNEI. CDR3 size: 15 residues. This entry is derived from a study of shared clonotypes between healthy human individuals. Study background: Ranging from 18 to 49 in age, donors were two women and a few men. Whole-study results and caveats: The naive CD4 repertoires of four donors were compared, and 5% to 6.5% of clonotypes were shared.

Investigators spread the genomic DNA of each subset evenly over several immunoSEQ plates. Repertoires were generated with immunoSEQ multiplex PCR, while TCRdb's copy carries only in-frame clones and drops some. The data hold around 2.5 million clones, with 90% to 95% observed a single time. The clonotype originates from a man in his late teens or twenties in good health. Some clones in this sample may be carry-over from other donors' samples. This chain links TRBV2 with TRBJ2-5, with D possibly being TRBD2 (5 bases). Sequencing input: naive CD4+ T cells from PBMCs. Subset: CD45RA+ positively selected. The CDR3 region is CASSEAGSRAETQYF. The CDR3, as DNA: TGTGCCAGCAGTGAAGCGGGGAGTAGGGCAGAGACCCAGTACTTC.